This entry lists 15 T cell receptor beta chains sequenced from one sample in a study of blood T cell repertoires in COVID-19. Using immunoSEQ multiplex PCR, the repertoire was profiled, and TCRdb retains in-frame clones only, with some absent. This sample has roughly 120,000 clones, with approximately 85% found just once. The source material was peripheral blood. The receptors derive from a man aged 35-49 years with acute or convalescent COVID-19.

V and J are TRBV10-3 and TRBJ2-1, with 7 positions matching TRBD2. Germline CDR1 reads ENHRY; CDR2 reads SYGVKD. The V and J ends lost 10 bases and 4 bases, in that order; junction bases with no gene match: 10. This CDR3 is built from 14 residues. The DNA for the CDR3 is TGTGCCACCGCATCGGGGGAGGGTTACAATGAGCAGTTCTTC. Encoded protein: CATASGEGYNEQFF.

The chain links TRBV7-2 to TRBJ2-5; 9 nucleotides match TRBD1. CDR1 is SGHTA and CDR2 is FQGNSA in the germline V gene. The CDR3 has 15 residues. V trimming: 5 bases; J trimming: 5 bases; junction bases outside the gene matches: 9. DNA of the CDR3: TGTGCCAGCAGCCTGACCACCGGGACAGGGGAGACCCAGTACTTC. It translates to CASSLTTGTGETQYF. The variable domain in full, completed from reference TRBV7-2 and TRBJ2-5, reads GAGVSQSPSNKVTEKGKDVELRCDPISGHTALYWYRQSLGQGLEFLIYFQGNSAPDKSGLPSDRFSAERTGGSVSTLTIQRTQQEDSAVYLCASSLTTGTGETQYFGPGTRLLVL.

This clone was observed a single time. This chain joins TRBV27 and TRBJ2-2; TRBD2 matches 14 bases. Losses at the gene ends were 0 bases for V and 9 bases for J; bases not matched to a gene: 6. The CDR3 extends over 17 amino acids. Germline CDR1 reads MNHEY; CDR2 reads SMNVEV (reference sequence). Here the CDR3 DNA reads TGTGCCAGCAGTTTATCCCGACTAGCGGGGGGGCCCTGGGAGCTGTTTTTT. Amino acid sequence: CASSLSRLAGGPWELFF.

The rearrangement joins TRBV6-2 or TRBV6-3 to TRBJ2-3, with a possible D match to TRBD2 (6 bases). CDR1 and CDR2 from the germline V gene are MNHEY and SVGEGT. V lost 2 bases and J 6 bases, leaving 30 bases between the germline ends. The CDR3 contains 20 residues. The CDR3, as DNA: TGTGCCAGCAGTTACCCGGAAGCGGGCCTTGCCAGGCTGATTCGGGATACGCAGTATTTT. Protein product: CASSYPEAGLARLIRDTQYF.

This clone was detected once. The rearrangement joins TRBV15 to TRBJ2-1; no definite D call. V was shortened by 1 base and J by 10 bases, with 8 bases between the two germline ends. Germline V gene sequence: CDR1 LNHNV, CDR2 YYDKDF (reference sequence). The length of the CDR3 is 12 residues. DNA of the CDR3: TGTGCCACCAGCAGAGGACTTAGGGAGCAGTTCTTC. Residues: CATSRGLREQFF.

CDR3 nucleotides: TGTGCCAGCAGCTCTTTCGCCACTAACACTGAAGCTTTCTTT. It codes for CASSSFATNTEAFF. This rearrangement joins TRBV3-1 (or the pseudogene TRBV3-2) to TRBJ1-1; D call uncertain. CDR1 is LGHDT and CDR2 is YNNKEL in the germline V gene (reference sequence). This CDR3 has 14 amino acids. Trimming removed 5 bases from V and 2 bases from J, with 12 bases in between.

This chain joins TRBV12-3 or TRBV12-4 and TRBJ1-1, with a weak D call TRBD1 (6 bases). V lost 6 bases to trimming and J lost 5 bases, with 13 bases between them. The CDR3 spans 13 residues. CDR3 coding DNA: TGTGCCAGCAGAACAGGGTACTTTACTGAAGCTTTCTTT. It is translated as CASRTGYFTEAFF.

The gene calls are TRBV3-1 (or the pseudogene TRBV3-2) and TRBJ1-1; no clear D gene. The CDR3 is 12 amino acids. Germline CDR1 reads LGHDT; CDR2 reads YNNKEL (reference sequence). The ends were cut back, 1 base at V and 11 bases at J, with 11 bases in the middle. The CDR3 sequence is CASSQGTPGAFF. The CDR3, as DNA: TGTGCCAGCAGCCAAGGAACTCCGGGGGCTTTCTTT.

J is TRBJ2-3 and V is TRBV7-6; TRBD2 is a possible D gene (5 bases). The CDR3 consists of 14 residues. V was cut by 2 bases and J by 2 bases, with 8 bases left in between. In germline, CDR1 is SGHVS, CDR2 FNYEAQ. This CDR3 reads CASSLLAHTDTQYF. CDR3 bases: TGTGCCAGCAGCTTACTAGCCCACACAGATACGCAGTATTTT. Looking up the rest from reference TRBV7-6 and TRBJ2-3 gives the full variable domain: GAGVSQSPRYKVTKRGQDVALRCDPISGHVSLYWYRQALGQGPEFLTYFNYEAQQDKSGLPNDRFSAERPEGSISTLTIQRTEQRDSAMYRCASSLLAHTDTQYFGPGTRLTVL.

The chain has TRBV29-1 and TRBJ2-7, with 8 bases fitting TRBD2. CDR3 length: 15 residues. CDR1 SQVTM and CDR2 ANQGSEA come from the germline V gene. The trim removed 4 bases at V and 1 base at J, leaving 9 bases unmatched. CDR3 loop: CSVVSIGGVSYEQYF. The CDR3 bases are TGCAGCGTTGTGTCGATCGGGGGGGTATCCTACGAGCAGTACTTC.

The rearrangement joins TRBV7-3 to TRBJ2-3; D is possibly TRBD1 (5 bases). Trimming removed 2 bases from V and 4 bases from J, with 16 bases in between. The CDR3 has 16 residues. The germline gives CDR1 SGHTA, CDR2 FQGTGA. CDR3 bases: TGTGCCAGCAGCTTAGGGGCGAGCGCGGCGCCAGATACGCAGTATTTT. Its protein is CASSLGASAAPDTQYF.

The genes are TRBV7-2 and TRBJ2-7; TRBD2 matches 8 bases. CDR3 length: 14 residues. With V trimmed by 5 bases and J by 3 bases, 6 bases remained unmatched. Germline V gene lookup returns CDR1 SGHTA and CDR2 FQGNSA. CDR3 in DNA: TGTGCCAGCAGCCAGCGGGGGACGTACTACGAGCAGTACTTC. As protein: CASSQRGTYYEQYF.

The gene calls are TRBV11-2 and TRBJ1-6, with 8 positions matching TRBD1. Germline CDR1 is SGHAT and CDR2 is FQNNGV. The CDR3 is 17 residues long. The ends lost 2 bases at V and 10 bases at J; junction bases unmatched: 13. The DNA for the CDR3 is TGTGCCAGCAGCTTAAACGGACAGGGTGGCGGTAAGTCACCCCTCCACTTT. Residues: CASSLNGQGGGKSPLHF.

This chain connects TRBV13 to TRBJ2-7, with 7 bases identical to TRBD1. The V and J ends lost 4 bases and 1 base, in that order; junction bases with no gene match: 13. The germline V gene encodes CDR1 PRHDT and CDR2 FYEKMQ (reference sequence). CDR3 length: 17 amino acids. The CDR3 spells CASSSTHRGSGSYEQYF. Written as DNA, the CDR3 is TGTGCCAGCAGCTCCACACACAGGGGCTCAGGATCCTACGAGCAGTACTTC.

The chain combines TRBV5-6 with TRBJ1-6; weak D call: TRBD1 (5 bases). The V and J ends lost 5 bases and 6 bases respectively, with 6 bases between them. Germline lookup yields CDR1 SGHDT and CDR2 YYEEEE. The CDR3 is made up of 12 amino acids. CDR3 coding DNA: TGTGCCAGCAGGGGGGGTAATTCACCCCTCCACTTT. It specifies CASRGGNSPLHF.